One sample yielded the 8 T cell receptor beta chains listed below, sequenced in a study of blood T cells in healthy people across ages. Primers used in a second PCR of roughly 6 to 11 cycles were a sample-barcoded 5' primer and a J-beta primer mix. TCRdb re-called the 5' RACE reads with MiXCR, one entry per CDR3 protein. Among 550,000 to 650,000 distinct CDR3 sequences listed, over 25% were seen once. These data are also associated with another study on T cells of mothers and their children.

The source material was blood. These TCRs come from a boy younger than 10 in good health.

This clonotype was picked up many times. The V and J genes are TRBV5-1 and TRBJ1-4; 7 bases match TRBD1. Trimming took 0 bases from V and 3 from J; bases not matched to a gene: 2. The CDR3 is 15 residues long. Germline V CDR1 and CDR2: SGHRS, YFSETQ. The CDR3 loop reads CASSLGQGSNEKLFF. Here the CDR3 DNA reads TGCGCCAGCAGCTTGGGACAGGGTTCTAATGAAAAACTGTTTTTT.

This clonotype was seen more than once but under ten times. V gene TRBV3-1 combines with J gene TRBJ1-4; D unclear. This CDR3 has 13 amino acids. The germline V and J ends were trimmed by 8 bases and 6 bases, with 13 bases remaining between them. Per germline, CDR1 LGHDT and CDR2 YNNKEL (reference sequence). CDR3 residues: CASPRTRHEKLFF. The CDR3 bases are TGTGCCAGCCCTCGGACCCGACATGAAAAACTGTTTTTT.

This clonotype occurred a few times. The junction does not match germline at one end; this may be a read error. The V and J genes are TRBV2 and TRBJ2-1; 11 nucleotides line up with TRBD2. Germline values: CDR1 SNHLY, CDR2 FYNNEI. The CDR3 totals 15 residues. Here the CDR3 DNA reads TGCGCCAGCAGGCCGGGACTAGCGGTCTACAATGAGCAGTTCTTC. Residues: CASRPGLAVYNEQFF.

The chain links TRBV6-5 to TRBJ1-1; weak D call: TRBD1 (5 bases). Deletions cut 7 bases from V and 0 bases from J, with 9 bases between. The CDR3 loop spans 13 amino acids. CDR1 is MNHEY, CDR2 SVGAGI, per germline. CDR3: CASTTRVNTEAFF. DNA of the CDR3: TGTGCCAGCACCACCAGGGTGAACACTGAAGCTTTCTTT.

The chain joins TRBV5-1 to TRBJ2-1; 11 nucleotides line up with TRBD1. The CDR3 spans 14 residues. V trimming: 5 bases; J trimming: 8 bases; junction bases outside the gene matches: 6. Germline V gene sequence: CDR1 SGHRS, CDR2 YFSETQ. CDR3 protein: CASRSGTGGYEQFF. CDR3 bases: TGCGCCAGCAGGTCCGGGACAGGGGGTTATGAGCAGTTCTTC.

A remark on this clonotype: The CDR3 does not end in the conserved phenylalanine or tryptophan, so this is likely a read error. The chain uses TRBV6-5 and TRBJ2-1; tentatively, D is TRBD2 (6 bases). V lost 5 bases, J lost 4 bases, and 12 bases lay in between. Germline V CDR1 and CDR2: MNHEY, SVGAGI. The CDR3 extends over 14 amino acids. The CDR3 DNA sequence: TGTGCCAGCAGTCCCGGAGGGGTTTACAATGAGCAGTTCTCC. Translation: CASSPGGVYNEQFS.

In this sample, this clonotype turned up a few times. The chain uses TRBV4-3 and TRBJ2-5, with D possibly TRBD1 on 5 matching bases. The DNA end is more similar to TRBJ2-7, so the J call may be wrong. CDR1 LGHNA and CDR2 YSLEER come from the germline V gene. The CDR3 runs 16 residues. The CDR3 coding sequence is TGCGCCAGCAGCCAAGAAGGGGTGGTAGGCTCCTACGAGCAGTACTTC. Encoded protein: CASSQEGVVGSYEQYF.

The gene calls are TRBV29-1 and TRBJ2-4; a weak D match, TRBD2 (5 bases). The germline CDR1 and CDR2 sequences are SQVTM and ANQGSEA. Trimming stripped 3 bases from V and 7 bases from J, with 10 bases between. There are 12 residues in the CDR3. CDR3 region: CSVEPGDNIQYF. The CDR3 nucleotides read TGCAGCGTTGAGCCCGGGGATAACATTCAGTACTTC. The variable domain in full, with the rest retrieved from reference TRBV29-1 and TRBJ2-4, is SAVISQKPSRDICQRGTSLTIQCQVDSQVTMMFWYRQQPGQSLTLIATANQGSEATYESGFVIDKFPISRPNLTFSTLTVSNMSPEDSSIYLCSVEPGDNIQYFGAGTRLSVL.